In its sample, the clone carrying this T cell receptor beta chain was seen a few times. Some clones are missing from TCRdb's copy, which holds only in-frame ones; the method was immunoSEQ multiplex PCR. The table includes 200,000 to 250,000 clones, 84% detected once. These data originate in a study of blood T cell repertoires in COVID-19. This CDR3 comprises 16 residues. Trimming took 5 bases from V and 0 from J; bases not matched to a gene: 6. CDR1 is SGHNT, CDR2 YENEEA, per germline. This TCR derives from a woman between 45 and 60 years old with active or convalescent COVID-19. Sequencing used peripheral blood. This chain uses TRBV11-3 with TRBJ2-1, with 8 nucleotides matching TRBD2. The CDR3 bases are TGTGCCAGCAGCGGCAAGCGGGGGAGCTCCTACAATGAGCAGTTCTTC. It yields the protein CASSGKRGSSYNEQFF.